These 25 T cell receptor beta chains originate from one sample sequenced in a study of cytomegalovirus exposure and HLA in healthy donors. In the PCR, 60 Vbeta and 13 Jbeta primers were used. Clones were sequenced by immunoSEQ multiplex PCR, and TCRdb holds only the in-frame ones, with some missing. Of about 180,000 clones listed, 77% are singletons. The material sequenced was PBMCs. These receptor sequences come from a woman aged 55-75 years in good health and CMV-seropositive.

This chain connects TRBV30 to TRBJ1-1; the D gene is possibly TRBD1 (5 bases). The V gene's germline CDR1 is GTSNPN and CDR2 SVGIG (reference sequence). Trimming pared 2 bases from V and 0 bases from J, leaving 13 bases between. CDR3 length equals 15 residues. CDR3: CAWSTGALLNTEAFF. CDR3 sequence (DNA): TGTGCCTGGAGTACTGGGGCCCTATTGAACACTGAAGCTTTCTTT. Together with reference TRBV30 and TRBJ1-1, the CDR3 gives the full variable domain: SQTIHQWPATLVQPVGSPLSLECTVEGTSNPNLYWYRQAAGRGLQLLFYSVGIGQISSEVPQNLSASRPQDRQFILSSKKLLLSDSGFYLCAWSTGALLNTEAFFGQGTRLTVV.

The gene calls are TRBV7-2 and TRBJ1-1; D unclear. V was pared by 4 bases and J by 0 bases, with 9 bases between. Germline V gene data show CDR1 as SGHTA and CDR2 as FQGNSA. CDR3 length: 14 amino acids. The CDR3 DNA reads as TGTGCCAGCAGCTCGATACATATGAACACTGAAGCTTTCTTT. It encodes CASSSIHMNTEAFF.

The gene calls are TRBV2 and TRBJ2-1; 13 positions match TRBD2. The germline CDR1 and CDR2 sequences are SNHLY and FYNNEI. J was trimmed by 0 bases and V by 8 bases; bases with no gene match: 4. The CDR3 has 16 amino acids. This CDR3 reads CASGRTSGGSYNEQFF. The CDR3 DNA reads TGTGCCAGCGGGAGGACTAGCGGGGGCTCCTACAATGAGCAGTTCTTC.

The chain employs TRBV2 and TRBJ1-1; D is unresolved. The germline CDR1 and CDR2 sequences are SNHLY and FYNNEI. The V end was cut by 7 bases, the J end by 0 bases, with 9 bases between. The CDR3 is made up of 13 amino acids. CDR3 sequence: CASNPTVNTEAFF. The CDR3 DNA reads TGTGCCAGCAACCCTACAGTGAACACTGAAGCTTTCTTT.

This chain uses TRBV29-1 with TRBJ1-5, with D tentatively TRBD1 (5 bases). The germline CDR1 and CDR2 sequences are SQVTM and ANQGSEA. This CDR3 is 14 amino acids long. Trimming took 7 bases from V and 1 from J, leaving 14 bases between them. The CDR3 coding sequence is TGCAGCGCCTGGGGGGGTGGGAGCAATCAGCCCCAGCATTTT. Protein product: CSAWGGGSNQPQHF.

V and J are TRBV19 and TRBJ1-2; the match to TRBD1 covers 9 bases. CDR3 length equals 18 residues. Germline V gene data show CDR1 as LNHDA and CDR2 as SQIVND (reference sequence). Trimming cost V 4 bases and J 4 bases; bases outside gene matches: 16. This CDR3 reads CASSTSGTGRSYIYGYTF. CDR3 DNA sequence: TGTGCCAGTAGTACCTCGGGGACAGGGCGCTCGTATATCTATGGCTACACCTTC.

This clone was picked up a small number of times. The J gene is TRBJ2-7, the V gene TRBV6-5; TRBD1 matches at 7 bases. CDR1 is MNHEY, CDR2 SVGAGI, per germline. CDR3 size: 15 residues. The ends lost 5 bases at V and 2 bases at J; junction bases unmatched: 9. In nucleotides, the CDR3 is TGTGCCAGCAGTCTACGAGGGACAGCCCCCTACGAGCAGTACTTC. As protein: CASSLRGTAPYEQYF.

This rearrangement joins TRBV6-1 to TRBJ2-4; D not resolved. The germline gives CDR1 MNHNS, CDR2 SASEGT. Deletions cut 8 bases from V and 7 bases from J, with 12 bases between. CDR3 length equals 12 residues. CDR3 nucleotides: TGTGCCAGCGAGGTAGCATTCAACATTCAGTACTTC. Translation: CASEVAFNIQYF.

The V and J genes are TRBV11-3 and TRBJ2-1; D is uncertain. Germline CDR1 reads SGHNT; CDR2 reads YENEEA. V lost 4 bases and J 9 bases, leaving 13 bases between the germline ends. The CDR3 has 13 amino acids. The CDR3 loop reads CASSSLRHGEQFF. DNA for the CDR3: TGTGCCAGCAGCTCCCTCCGACACGGTGAGCAGTTCTTC.

This clone was counted only a few times. J is TRBJ2-7 and V is TRBV9; 10 bases align to TRBD1. CDR3 size: 15 residues. Germline V gene sequence: CDR1 SGDLS, CDR2 YYNGEE. V shed 0 bases, J shed 5 bases, and the junction held 5 bases outside the gene matches. The CDR3 protein is CASSVGTGQGNEQYF. CDR3 DNA: TGTGCCAGCAGCGTAGGGACGGGACAGGGGAACGAGCAGTACTTC.

The chain combines TRBV4-2 with TRBJ1-2; D is possibly TRBD1 (6 bases). V lost 0 bases to trimming and J lost 5 bases, with 13 bases between them. Germline values: CDR1 LGHNA, CDR2 YNFKEQ. The CDR3 extends over 15 amino acids. CDR3 in amino acids: CASSQDSTGEYGYTF. CDR3 bases: TGTGCCAGCAGCCAAGACTCGACAGGAGAATATGGCTACACCTTC.

In this sample, this clone turned up a few times. This sequence joins TRBV14 and TRBJ2-1, with TRBD1 matching 7 bases. The length of the CDR3 is 15 residues. Germline CDR1 and CDR2: SGHDN and FVKESK. The V segment lost 3 bases and the J segment 7 bases; nucleotides outside the gene matches: 9. For the CDR3, the DNA is TGTGCCAGCAGCCAGTATCGAGCAGGGGGAAATGAGCAGTTCTTC. It encodes CASSQYRAGGNEQFF.

Turning to this clone: The junction departs from germline at one end; a sequencing error may be responsible. This CDR3 is also generated by other DNA sequences in the sample. Here the CDR3 DNA reads TGTGCCAGCAGCTCCCAGGGGGGTGCACCCCAACATTTT. Encoded protein: CASSSQGGAPQHF. V and J are TRBV11-2 and TRBJ1-5; 7 nucleotides align to TRBD1. The CDR3 sequence is 13 residues long. Germline V gene lookup returns CDR1 SGHAT and CDR2 FQNNGV.

This chain connects TRBV27 to TRBJ2-7, with 14 bases matching TRBD2. Germline CDR1 is MNHEY and CDR2 is SMNVEV (reference sequence). The CDR3 covers 16 residues. With V trimmed by 5 bases and J by 3 bases, 6 bases remained unmatched. Written as DNA, the CDR3 is TGTGCCAGCAGTCCAGGGGGACTAGCGGGAGTCTACGAGCAGTACTTC. It encodes CASSPGGLAGVYEQYF.

The table lists this clone with a few counts. V is TRBV4-1 and J is TRBJ2-7; 12 bases are a match to TRBD2. CDR1 is MGHRA, CDR2 YSYEKL, per germline. V gave up 4 bases and J gave up 3 bases; unmatched junction bases: 10. The CDR3 runs 17 residues. The CDR3 sequence: CASSRGLAGRFGYEQYF. In DNA, the CDR3 is TGCGCCAGCAGCCGAGGACTAGCGGGACGGTTCGGCTACGAGCAGTACTTC.

Here the CDR3 DNA reads TGTGCCAGCAAACCGATAGCGGGGGGGATCTACAATGAGCAGTTCTTC. It encodes CASKPIAGGIYNEQFF. This chain joins TRBV21-1 and TRBJ2-1; TRBD2 was called by the table and not checked on the DNA. TRBV21-1 is assigned pseudogene status. The CDR3 is 16 amino acids.

The chain uses TRBV5-4 and TRBJ2-6, with D hard to call. Germline assignment: CDR1 SGHNT and CDR2 YYREEE (reference sequence). Deletions cut 0 bases from V and 0 bases from J, with 7 bases between. This CDR3 is 16 amino acids long. CDR3 nucleotide sequence: TGTGCCAGCAGCTTGGCAAGGAGCTCTGGGGCCAACGTCCTGACTTTC. Encoded protein: CASSLARSSGANVLTF.

Worth noting for this clone: At the DNA level, this CDR3 is encoded by other sequences in the same sample as well. The chain links TRBV27 to TRBJ2-5; TRBD1 aligns across 9 bases. The length of the CDR3 is 14 residues. CDR1 MNHEY and CDR2 SMNVEV come from the germline V gene (reference sequence). V lost 1 base and J lost 3; bases outside the gene matches: 0. DNA of the CDR3: TGTGCCAGCAGTTTATGGACAGGGGAAGAGACCCAGTACTTC. It codes for CASSLWTGEETQYF.

This clone was detected once. V is TRBV5-4 and J is TRBJ2-1; 11 positions match TRBD2. Germline assignment: CDR1 SGHNT and CDR2 YYREEE (reference sequence). V trimming: 4 bases; J trimming: 7 bases; junction bases outside the gene matches: 10. The CDR3 has 16 residues. The chain's CDR3 is CASSIYLAGGKNEQFF. Here the CDR3 DNA reads TGTGCCAGCAGCATTTACCTAGCGGGAGGTAAGAATGAGCAGTTCTTC. Full variable domain (remainder filled in from reference TRBV5-4 and TRBJ2-1): ETGVTQSPTHLIKTRGQQVTLRCSSQSGHNTVSWYQQALGQGPQFIFQYYREEENGRGNFPPRFSGLQFPNYSSELNVNALELDDSALYLCASSIYLAGGKNEQFFGPGTRLTVL.

This clone was seen more than once but under ten times. The V and J genes are TRBV6-6 and TRBJ2-3; TRBD2 agrees at 7 bases. This CDR3 has 16 amino acids. With V trimmed by 6 bases and J by 2 bases, 11 bases remained unmatched. CDR1 and CDR2 from the germline V gene are MNHNY and SVGAGI (reference sequence). In nucleotides, the CDR3 is TGTGCCAGCAGCTTCCTCAAGGGGACTACCACAGATACGCAGTATTTT. Translation: CASSFLKGTTTDTQYF.

The V call is TRBV10-1, the J call TRBJ2-5; D possibly corresponds to TRBD2 (5 bases). The V gene lost 11 bases and the J gene lost 6 bases, with 10 bases spanning the gap. Germline CDR1 and CDR2: WNHNN and SYGVQD (reference sequence). There are 10 residues in the CDR3. The CDR3 spells CAREGKTQYF. CDR3 nucleotide sequence: TGCGCCCGCGAGGGAAAGACCCAGTACTTC.

The chain carries TRBV14 and TRBJ1-5; D unclear. Trimming removed 6 bases from V and 0 bases from J, with 27 bases in between. CDR3 length equals 20 residues. Germline V gives CDR1 SGHDN, CDR2 FVKESK. The CDR3 sequence: CASSTPVNSSIFNSNQPQHF. The CDR3 nucleotides are TGTGCCAGCAGTACTCCTGTGAACAGTTCTATTTTTAATAGCAATCAGCCCCAGCATTTT.

The sample holds a few counts of this clone. The chain joins TRBV25-1 to TRBJ1-2; 7 nucleotides line up with TRBD1. There are 13 residues in the CDR3. Germline assignment: CDR1 MGHDK and CDR2 SYGVNS. With V trimmed by 5 bases and J by 8 bases, 8 bases remained unmatched. CDR3 DNA sequence: TGTGCCAGCAGTCCAGGACAGGCTAGGGGCTACACCTTC. Protein product: CASSPGQARGYTF.

The chain combines TRBV7-8 with TRBJ1-4, with 8 bases that match TRBD1. The length of the CDR3 is 14 residues. CDR1 and CDR2 from the germline V gene are SGHVS and FQNEAQ. J gave up 7 bases and V 6 bases, and 7 bases lay outside the gene matches. The CDR3 DNA reads as TGTGCCAGCAGTCCATCAGGGGGCGGTGAAAAACTGTTTTTT. It yields the protein CASSPSGGGEKLFF.

The J gene is TRBJ2-3, the V gene TRBV28; possible D gene TRBD2, 5 bases. Germline V gene lookup returns CDR1 MDHEN and CDR2 SYDVKM. The germline V and J ends were trimmed by 6 bases and 2 bases, with 12 bases remaining between them. This CDR3 has 14 residues. The CDR3 DNA sequence: TGTGCCAGCAGGGTGGGAGTTTCCACAGATACGCAGTATTTT. This codes for CASRVGVSTDTQYF.